These 29 T cell receptor beta chains were sequenced from one sample in a study of T-cell reconstitution after alpha-beta-depleted transplantation in children. The library targeted TCRbeta and was prepared with unique molecular identifiers. MiXCR was run by TCRdb on the PCR reads, yielding one entry per CDR3 protein. Altogether some 840,000 distinct CDR3 sequences are present, approximately 15% being singletons, with the ten largest covering roughly 5%. The sequenced sample was PBMCs, mostly from graft donor cells, obtained 360 days after TCRalphabeta/CD19-depleted stem cell transplant. The receptors derive from a male patient aged 10-17 years who had a stem cell transplant for acute lymphoblastic leukemia, so the T cells may come from the graft donor.

The J gene is TRBJ2-7, the V gene TRBV12-3 or TRBV12-4, with TRBD2 matching 15 bases. The V and J ends lost 3 bases and 7 bases, in that order; junction bases with no gene match: 4. This CDR3 spans 15 amino acids. CDR3: CASSFGLAGGREQYF. The CDR3 DNA is TGTGCCAGCAGTTTCGGACTAGCGGGAGGGAGAGAGCAGTACTTC.

The V gene is TRBV29-1, the J gene TRBJ2-7; unclear D gene. The V end lost 7 bases, the J end lost 6 bases, and 16 bases lay between the germline ends. The CDR3 length is 12 residues. The germline CDR1 and CDR2 sequences are SQVTM and ANQGSEA. The CDR3 region has the DNA TGCAGCGGAAGGGCCGACATCGGCGAGCAGTACTTC. Protein product: CSGRADIGEQYF.

This clonotype appeared a few times. The genes are TRBV7-8 and TRBJ1-5; D uncertain. This CDR3 contains 15 residues. Germline CDR1 SGHVS, CDR2 FQNEAQ. V was cut by 4 bases and J by 6 bases, with 16 bases left in between. This CDR3 reads CASSSPRSWAQPQHF. The CDR3 region has the DNA TGTGCCAGCAGCTCCCCGCGTTCTTGGGCTCAGCCCCAGCATTTT.

This chain uses TRBV6-5 with TRBJ2-2; maybe TRBD2 (6 bases). CDR1 is MNHEY, CDR2 SVGAGI, per germline. The CDR3 covers 15 residues. V shed 2 bases and J shed 4 bases, with 11 bases lying between them. The CDR3 reads CASSYGGTRTGELFF. For the CDR3, the DNA is TGTGCCAGCAGTTACGGCGGGACGCGCACCGGGGAGCTGTTTTTT.

This rearrangement joins TRBV10-3 to TRBJ2-1; D is unclear. This CDR3 is 11 amino acids long. The germline CDR1 and CDR2 sequences are ENHRY and SYGVKD. V was clipped by 4 bases and J by 15 bases, with 13 bases between them. CDR3 protein: CAISADSSLFF. CDR3 nucleotides: TGTGCCATCAGTGCTGATAGCTCTCTGTTCTTC.

This sequence joins TRBV20-1 and TRBJ2-1; maybe TRBD1 (6 bases). The germline V gene has CDR1 DFQATT and CDR2 SNEGSKA (reference sequence). V lost 0 bases and J 3 bases, leaving 24 bases between the germline ends. This CDR3 comprises 19 residues. In DNA form, the CDR3 reads TGCAGTGCTAGAGATCTTTACCGGGACACAATTGGGATCTACAATGAGCAGTTCTTC. Translation gives CSARDLYRDTIGIYNEQFF.

The rearrangement uses TRBV7-9 and TRBJ1-4; 8 bases agree with TRBD1. The junction had 11 bases not matched to a gene; V was cut back by 1 base and J by 7 bases. This CDR3 has 17 residues. Looked up from germline, CDR1 is SEHNR and CDR2 is FQNEAQ (reference sequence). CDR3 residues: CASSLVQRFQGAEKLFF. The CDR3 DNA is TGTGCCAGCAGCTTAGTACAACGGTTTCAGGGGGCTGAAAAACTGTTTTTT.

V is TRBV5-1 and J is TRBJ1-2; D call uncertain. The V gene's germline CDR1 is SGHRS and CDR2 YFSETQ. The germline V and J ends were trimmed by 2 bases and 7 bases, with 15 bases remaining between them. This CDR3 contains 14 residues. CDR3 loop: CASSLDGTPAGYTF. CDR3 coding DNA: TGCGCCAGCAGCTTAGACGGTACTCCGGCTGGCTACACCTTC.

This clonotype has more than one count but fewer than ten. The V gene is TRBV11-2, the J gene TRBJ2-7; TRBD2 matches at 9 bases. V lost 5 bases, J lost 3 bases, and 5 bases stayed unmatched. In germline, CDR1 is SGHAT, CDR2 FQNNGV. The CDR3 has 14 amino acids. CDR3 region: CASSRLAAFYEQYF. CDR3 nucleotide sequence: TGTGCCAGCAGCCGACTAGCGGCATTCTACGAGCAGTACTTC. Supplemented by reference TRBV11-2 and TRBJ2-7, the full variable domain reads EAGVAQSPRYKIIEKRQSVAFWCNPISGHATLYWYQQILGQGPKLLIQFQNNGVVDDSQLPKDRFSAERLKGVDSTLKIQPAKLEDSAVYLCASSRLAAFYEQYFGPGTRLTVT.

This clonotype appeared a few times. The rearrangement joins TRBV5-1 to TRBJ2-1; no clear D. Per germline, CDR1 SGHRS and CDR2 YFSETQ. Trimming removed 2 bases from V and 5 bases from J, with 8 bases in between. The CDR3 extends over 13 amino acids. The CDR3 DNA reads as TGCGCCAGCAGCTTAGGAGATCACAATGAGCAGTTCTTC. Translating gives CASSLGDHNEQFF.

This clonotype was counted at least ten times. This chain uses TRBV29-1 with TRBJ2-1, with 7 nucleotides matching TRBD1. This CDR3 comprises 14 residues. Germline CDR1 SQVTM, CDR2 ANQGSEA. V shed 4 bases, J shed 7 bases, and the junction held 10 bases outside the gene matches. The CDR3 is CSVGGTVADNEQFF. CDR3 bases: TGCAGCGTTGGGGGGACAGTGGCTGATAATGAGCAGTTCTTC.

The J gene is TRBJ2-3, the V gene TRBV9, with 7 bases identical to TRBD2. The V gene's germline CDR1 is SGDLS and CDR2 YYNGEE. This CDR3 comprises 15 residues. With 4 bases clipped from V and 5 bases from J, the junction kept 10 bases outside the gene matches. CDR3 nucleotides: TGTGCCAGCAGCTTAGTCCCGGGACTATTAGATACGCAGTATTTT. Its translation is CASSLVPGLLDTQYF. Filled out from reference TRBV9 and TRBJ2-3, the complete variable domain reads DSGVTQTPKHLITATGQRVTLRCSPRSGDLSVYWYQQSLDQGLQFLIQYYNGEERAKGNILERFSAQQFPDLHSELNLSSLELGDSALYFCASSLVPGLLDTQYFGPGTRLTVL.

This clonotype was found many times. Relative to the germline gene, one junction end is altered; a read error may explain this. The gene calls are TRBV4-1 and TRBJ2-7; D not certain. CDR3 length equals 13 residues. Germline V CDR1 and CDR2: MGHRA, YSYEKL. CDR3 DNA sequence: TGTGCCAGCTCGCAGGAGAGCTCCTACGAGCAGTACTTC. This sequence encodes CASSQESSYEQYF.

The V gene is TRBV27, the J gene TRBJ2-7, with D tentatively TRBD1 (5 bases). This CDR3 has 11 residues. Germline values: CDR1 MNHEY, CDR2 SMNVEV (reference sequence). V lost 7 bases and J lost 3, with 7 bases in between. The CDR3 nucleotides read TGTGCCAGCAAGGGGTTCTACGAGCAGTACTTC. It encodes CASKGFYEQYF.

There are a few counts of this clonotype. The chain has TRBV5-6 and TRBJ2-2; D gene ambiguous. This CDR3 is built from 15 residues. CDR1 is SGHDT, CDR2 YYEEEE, per germline. The V end lost 1 base, the J end lost 3 bases, and 10 bases lay between the germline ends. The CDR3 loop is CASSLYSRDTGELFF. In DNA, the CDR3 is TGTGCCAGCAGCTTGTACAGTCGAGACACCGGGGAGCTGTTTTTT.

This clonotype was found many times. The genes are TRBV13 and TRBJ2-7; 8 nucleotides agree with TRBD1. Germline-derived CDR1 and CDR2 are PRHDT and FYEKMQ (reference sequence). The V gene end was trimmed by 1 base and the J gene end by 4 bases; junction bases not matched to a gene: 6. This CDR3 has 15 residues. CDR3 DNA sequence: TGTGCCAGCAGCTTAGATCGGACAGGGCAGTACGAGCAGTACTTC. Translated, it gives CASSLDRTGQYEQYF.

This clonotype was detected many times. The chain has TRBV12-3 or TRBV12-4 and TRBJ2-7; the match to TRBD2 covers 13 bases. V dropped 4 bases and J dropped 2; count of bases not matched to a gene: 5. The CDR3 is 16 amino acids. The CDR3 sequence: CASSYGTSGTPYEQYF. CDR3 bases: TGTGCCAGCAGTTACGGGACTAGCGGGACCCCCTACGAGCAGTACTTC.

The chain recombines TRBV20-1 with TRBJ2-1, with TRBD2 identical over 12 bases. The germline V gene has CDR1 DFQATT and CDR2 SNEGSKA (reference sequence). This CDR3 spans 16 amino acids. Trimming at V came to 2 bases and at J to 1 base, leaving 3 bases not matched to a gene. CDR3: CSARRGTSGSYNEQFF. The CDR3 region has the DNA TGCAGTGCTAGAAGGGGGACTAGCGGGTCCTACAATGAGCAGTTCTTC.

This clonotype was counted only a few times. This chain connects TRBV20-1 to TRBJ1-1; TRBD1 is a possible D gene (6 bases). Trimming stripped 4 bases from V and 3 bases from J, with 15 bases between. This CDR3 spans 14 amino acids. Germline CDR1 reads DFQATT; CDR2 reads SNEGSKA (reference sequence). CDR3 in amino acids: CSAKLLDRYTEAFF. In nucleotides, the CDR3 is TGCAGTGCTAAGTTGCTGGACAGATACACTGAAGCTTTCTTT.

This clonotype occurred a few times. The chain recombines TRBV29-1 with TRBJ2-7; the match to TRBD1 covers 7 bases. Per the germline V gene, CDR1 is SQVTM and CDR2 is ANQGSEA. The V segment lost 5 bases and the J segment 4 bases; nucleotides outside the gene matches: 14. The CDR3 is made up of 15 amino acids. For the CDR3, the DNA is TGCAGCGTTAAGACAGGGTCTGGAAAGATTTACGAGCAGTACTTC. It codes for CSVKTGSGKIYEQYF.

The table lists this clonotype with a few counts. V and J are TRBV5-1 and TRBJ2-2, with D perhaps matching TRBD1 (5 bases). The CDR3 loop spans 15 amino acids. With 4 bases removed from V and 7 bases from J, the gap between germline ends came to 17 bases. Germline V gene data show CDR1 as SGHRS and CDR2 as YFSETQ. The chain's CDR3 is CASSRGPFVLGELFF. The DNA of the CDR3 is TGCGCCAGCAGCAGGGGCCCGTTTGTACTCGGGGAGCTGTTTTTT.

This clonotype was observed a single time. Here the CDR3 DNA reads TGTGCCAGCAGTTTCGTTCTTGGGGCGCGAGGACTAGCGGGTCCCTACGAGCAGTACTTC. Translating it yields CASSFVLGARGLAGPYEQYF. This rearrangement joins TRBV28 to TRBJ2-7; 11 positions match TRBD2. The V gene end was trimmed by 3 bases and the J gene end by 2 bases; junction bases not matched to a gene: 18. Germline lookup yields CDR1 MDHEN and CDR2 SYDVKM. The CDR3 covers 20 residues.

A remark on this clonotype: A read error is possible here, since a much larger clone lies one base away. The V gene is TRBV12-3 or TRBV12-4, the J gene TRBJ2-3, with 9 bases that match TRBD1. The V gene end was trimmed by 9 bases and the J gene end by 2 bases; junction bases not matched to a gene: 6. The CDR3 runs 14 residues. The CDR3 reads CARRWTGDTDTQYF. The CDR3, as DNA: TGTGCCAGAAGGTGGACAGGGGACACAGATACGCAGTATTTT.

This clonotype came up a few times. The CDR3 DNA reads TGTGCCAGTAGAGACAGGGGGAAGGGCAATGAGCAGTTCTTC. Protein sequence: CASRDRGKGNEQFF. The chain carries TRBV19 and TRBJ2-1, with 9 bases that match TRBD1. Trimming took 6 bases from V and 6 from J; bases not matched to a gene: 6. This CDR3 comprises 14 residues. CDR1 and CDR2 from the germline V gene are LNHDA and SQIVND (reference sequence).

This clonotype was recorded many times. The CDR3 region is CASSYDRGLGQPQHF. DNA of the CDR3: TGTGCCAGCAGCTACGACAGGGGGTTGGGACAGCCCCAGCATTTT. The chain has TRBV5-5 and TRBJ1-5, with 9 bases fitting TRBD1. V was pared by 3 bases and J by 7 bases, with 8 bases of the junction left unmatched. From germline, CDR1 is SGHKS and CDR2 YYEKEE (reference sequence). The CDR3 has 15 residues.

The V and J genes are TRBV3-1 and TRBJ2-3, with 11 bases that match TRBD2. Germline lookup yields CDR1 LGHDT and CDR2 YNNKEL (reference sequence). V gave up 8 bases and J gave up 2 bases; unmatched junction bases: 15. The CDR3 totals 18 residues. The CDR3 DNA reads as TGTGCCAGCTGTCCAGTTTTTGGGACTAGCGGATCCACAGATACGCAGTATTTT. Encoded protein: CASCPVFGTSGSTDTQYF.

V is TRBV28 and J is TRBJ2-7; TRBD2 agrees at 8 bases. Trimming removed 6 bases from V and 7 bases from J; junction bases left unmatched: 8. CDR3 length: 13 residues. Germline CDR1 and CDR2: MDHEN and SYDVKM. As DNA, the CDR3 is TGTGCCAGCAGCCGTATCCCGGGAGGGGAGCAGTACTTC. Translated, it gives CASSRIPGGEQYF.

A few counts support this clonotype. The rearrangement links TRBV4-1 to TRBJ2-3, with 11 bases lining up with TRBD1. After removal of 4 bases from V and 5 bases from J, the junction contained 2 bases not matched to a gene. The CDR3 totals 14 residues. Per germline, CDR1 MGHRA and CDR2 YSYEKL. CDR3 in DNA: TGCGCCAGCAGCCCCGGGACAGGGGGAGATACGCAGTATTTT. Translation: CASSPGTGGDTQYF.

The rearrangement links TRBV7-9 to TRBJ2-3; D is possibly TRBD1 (6 bases). The germline V gene encodes CDR1 SEHNR and CDR2 FQNEAQ (reference sequence). This CDR3 contains 15 residues. V shed 6 bases and J shed 4 bases, with 17 bases lying between them. The CDR3 here is CASRSGTRAPDTQYF. The CDR3 bases are TGTGCCAGCAGATCCGGGACAAGAGCCCCAGATACGCAGTATTTT.